The entry below gives a single T cell receptor (beta chain) sequence along with its context. The sample originates from a study of blood T cell repertoires in COVID-19. On the study more broadly: Samples representing acute and convalescent COVID-19 were sourced from the United States, Italy and Spain. The analysed material was cDNA or gDNA that came from T cells, B-cell-depleted T cells, or PBMCs.

Living in roughly 23 US areas, the participants were between roughly 18 and 89 years of age. During the 2 weeks before they entered the study, exposed participants had met someone with a PCR-confirmed or clinician-diagnosed COVID-19 case. Repertoires were generated with immunoSEQ multiplex PCR, while TCRdb's copy carries only in-frame clones and drops some. The sample contains under 300,000 clones, 88% of which appear only once. CDR3 size: 14 residues. The germline V and J ends were trimmed by 6 bases and 8 bases, with 19 bases remaining between them. Germline loops: CDR1 MNHEY, CDR2 SVGAGI. This sequence was found in a woman aged 40 to 50 who had been exposed to COVID-19. Sequenced material: PBMCs or T cells enriched from blood (not recorded which). The chain couples TRBV6-5 to TRBJ1-2, with a possible D match to TRBD1 (6 bases). CDR3 in amino acids: CASRPPTGLRGYTF. CDR3 nucleotides: TGTGCCAGCAGACCCCCGACAGGTTTGAGGGGCTACACCTTC.